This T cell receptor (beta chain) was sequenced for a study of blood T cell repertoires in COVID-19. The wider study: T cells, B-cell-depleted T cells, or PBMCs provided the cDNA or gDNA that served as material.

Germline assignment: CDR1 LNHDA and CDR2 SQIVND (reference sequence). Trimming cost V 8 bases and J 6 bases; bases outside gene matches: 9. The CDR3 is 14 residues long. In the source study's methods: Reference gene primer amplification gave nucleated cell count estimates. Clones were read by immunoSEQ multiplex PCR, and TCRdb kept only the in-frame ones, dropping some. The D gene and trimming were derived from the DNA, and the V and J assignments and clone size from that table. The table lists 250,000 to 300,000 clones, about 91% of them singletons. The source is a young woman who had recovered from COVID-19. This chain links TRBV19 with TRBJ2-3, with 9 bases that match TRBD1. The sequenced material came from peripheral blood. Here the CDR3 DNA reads TGTGCCAGTCAGCCGGGACAGGGCTATGATACGCAGTATTTT. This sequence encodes CASQPGQGYDTQYF.